One and the same sample provided the 18 T cell receptor beta chains below, sequenced in a study of beta chain features in type 1 diabetes. Overall study findings and caveats: Across all four CD4+ subsets, people with type 1 diabetes showed modestly shorter TCRB CDR3s.

The entirety of the isolated RNA underwent reverse transcription, so expressed TCRB transcripts were sequenced. TCRdb's copy holds only in-frame clones and misses some; the assay was immunoSEQ multiplex PCR. The profile shows hundreds of thousands of clones, 11% of them singletons. The antigens these receptors bind are not known. Source material: naive CD4+ T cells from blood. The receptors shown here come from a man between 25 and 39 years old with type 1 diabetes.

V usage is TRBV7-8 and J usage is TRBJ1-5; TRBD1 matches 9 bases. This CDR3 has 16 residues. Per germline, CDR1 SGHVS and CDR2 FQNEAQ. The V and J ends lost 2 bases and 5 bases, in that order; junction bases with no gene match: 7. DNA of the CDR3: TGTGCCAGCAGCTTAAGGCGGGACAGGGACGATCAGCCCCAGCATTTT. It specifies CASSLRRDRDDQPQHF.

This clone was recorded a few times. The chain has TRBV20-1 and TRBJ2-5; D remains unclear. V gave up 5 bases and J gave up 4 bases, with 8 bases separating them. The germline V gene has CDR1 DFQATT and CDR2 SNEGSKA (reference sequence). The CDR3 spans 11 residues. The CDR3 here is CSARSIETQYF. The CDR3 nucleotides read TGCAGTGCTCGTAGTATAGAGACCCAGTACTTC.

J is TRBJ2-3 and V is TRBV30; D is ambiguous. Germline-derived CDR1 and CDR2 are GTSNPN and SVGIG (reference sequence). V was pared by 5 bases and J by 3 bases, with 6 bases between. The CDR3 has 11 residues. This chain's CDR3 is CAWGTTDTQYF. CDR3 DNA: TGTGCCTGGGGTACTACAGATACGCAGTATTTT.

The sample holds a few counts of this clone. The chain joins TRBV9 to TRBJ2-1, with D possibly TRBD2 on 5 matching bases. CDR1 and CDR2 (germline): SGDLS, YYNGEE. CDR3 length: 16 residues. V shed 4 bases and J shed 0 bases, with 14 bases lying between them. CDR3 region: CASSPRGGVSYNEQFF. For the CDR3, the DNA is TGTGCCAGCAGCCCACGCGGAGGCGTCTCCTACAATGAGCAGTTCTTC.

This clone was recorded a few times. The chain recombines TRBV7-2 with TRBJ1-2, with TRBD1 matching over 7 bases. This CDR3 is built from 15 residues. Germline CDR1 is SGHTA and CDR2 is FQGNSA. Losses at the gene ends were 6 bases for V and 4 bases for J; bases not matched to a gene: 11. The CDR3 sequence is CASRTTGAVSYGYTF. CDR3 DNA sequence: TGTGCCAGCAGGACTACAGGGGCCGTCTCCTATGGCTACACCTTC.

This clone appeared a few times. The V gene is TRBV15, the J gene TRBJ2-5, with D perhaps TRBD2 (6 bases). The CDR3 is made up of 14 amino acids. In germline, CDR1 is LNHNV, CDR2 YYDKDF (reference sequence). The germline V and J ends were trimmed by 1 base and 1 base, with 7 bases remaining between them. The CDR3 region is CATSRVGGQETQYF. The CDR3, as DNA: TGTGCCACCAGCAGAGTCGGGGGCCAAGAGACCCAGTACTTC.

The rearrangement joins TRBV6-5 to TRBJ1-2; D possibly corresponds to TRBD1 (6 bases). Germline V gene sequence: CDR1 MNHEY, CDR2 SVGAGI. Deletions cut 6 bases from V and 2 bases from J, with 13 bases between. This CDR3 has 14 amino acids. In DNA, the CDR3 is TGTGCCAGCAGCCGACGGACAGCCAACTATGGCTACACCTTC. It codes for CASSRRTANYGYTF.

This clone was seen a few times. The chain is built from TRBV10-3 and TRBJ1-3; D is unresolved. Trimming took 4 bases from V and 3 from J, leaving 16 bases between them. The CDR3 has 16 amino acids. Germline CDR1 is ENHRY and CDR2 is SYGVKD. This chain's CDR3 is CAISGGAGLGGNTIYF. The DNA for the CDR3 is TGTGCCATCAGTGGAGGCGCGGGCTTAGGTGGAAACACCATATATTTT.

This clone occurred a few times. The chain couples TRBV30 to TRBJ2-1; 10 bases are shared with TRBD2. The CDR3 is 14 amino acids. The J segment lost 6 bases and the V segment lost 4 bases, leaving 6 bases of the junction unmatched. The germline CDR1 and CDR2 sequences are GTSNPN and SVGIG (reference sequence). CDR3 coding DNA: TGTGCCTGGACAACTAGCGGGGAGGCCAATGAGCAGTTCTTC. This translates into CAWTTSGEANEQFF.

In this sample, this clone turned up a few times. J is TRBJ1-2 and V is TRBV2; no firm D call. The CDR3 extends over 15 amino acids. Trimming shortened V by 6 bases and J by 4 bases, and 18 bases separated the two germline ends. From germline, CDR1 is SNHLY and CDR2 FYNNEI. This CDR3 is CASRPQVLAIYGYTF. DNA of the CDR3: TGTGCCAGCAGACCCCAGGTTCTAGCCATCTATGGCTACACCTTC.

In its sample, this clone was seen once. The rearrangement joins TRBV28 to TRBJ2-5, with 9 bases matching TRBD1. The V gene's germline CDR1 is MDHEN and CDR2 SYDVKM. The CDR3 contains 15 residues. The ends lost 2 bases at V and 11 bases at J; junction bases unmatched: 12. CDR3 sequence: CASSLLTGGIGAQYF. CDR3 bases: TGTGCCAGCAGTTTACTGACAGGGGGAATAGGGGCGCAGTACTTC.

This clone was counted between two and nine times. The same CDR3 arises from other DNA sequences in this sample as well. The CDR3 loop is CASSSRYEQYF. CDR3 sequence (DNA): TGTGCCAGCAGCTCCAGGTACGAGCAGTACTTC. The chain recombines TRBV7-2 with TRBJ2-7; no clear D gene. Germline V lookup: CDR1 SGHTA, CDR2 FQGNSA. This CDR3 is 11 amino acids long. V was pared by 4 bases and J by 4 bases, with 5 bases between.

This clone turned up a few times. The V gene is TRBV6-6, the J gene TRBJ1-2; D is ambiguous. V was clipped by 6 bases and J by 6 bases, with 11 bases between them. The CDR3 has 12 amino acids. Per the germline V gene, CDR1 is MNHNY and CDR2 is SVGAGI (reference sequence). Here the CDR3 reads CASSQTGDGYTF. The CDR3 DNA reads TGTGCCAGCAGCCAAACCGGGGATGGCTACACCTTC.

Concerning this clone: Compared with germline, one end of the junction differs, possibly owing to a read error. V is TRBV4-3 and J is TRBJ2-2, with TRBD1 identical over 8 bases. The CDR3 runs to 15 residues. Germline-derived CDR1 and CDR2 are LGHNA and YSLEER. CDR3 loop: CASSHRTGNAGELFF. Here the CDR3 DNA reads TGCGCCAGCAGCCATCGGACAGGGAACGCCGGGGAGCTGTTTTTT.

There are a few counts of this clone. This rearrangement joins TRBV7-9 to TRBJ2-5, with 8 bases aligning to TRBD2. The CDR3 loop spans 13 amino acids. V dropped 3 bases and J dropped 8; count of bases not matched to a gene: 5. Germline V CDR1 and CDR2: SEHNR, FQNEAQ (reference sequence). The CDR3 nucleotides are TGTGCCAGCAGCTTGGGTAGCGGGGCCACCCAGTACTTC. It is translated as CASSLGSGATQYF.

The chain employs TRBV7-8 and TRBJ2-7; D is undetermined. This CDR3 region has 13 residues. Trimming took 1 base from V and 6 from J, leaving 10 bases between them. The germline V gene encodes CDR1 SGHVS and CDR2 FQNEAQ. DNA of the CDR3: TGTGCCAGCAGCTTAGGTCTGGCTCGCGAGCAGTACTTC. Protein: CASSLGLAREQYF.

The CDR3 nucleotides read TGTGCCAGCAGCTCTTGGCCCGGGGAGCTGTTTTTT. Translated, it gives CASSSWPGELFF. The chain employs TRBV7-2 and TRBJ2-2; no clear D. In germline, CDR1 is SGHTA, CDR2 FQGNSA. The CDR3 extends over 12 amino acids. Trimming took off 4 bases at V and 6 bases at J, with 6 bases between the two ends. The whole variable domain, remainder taken from reference TRBV7-2 and TRBJ2-2, is GAGVSQSPSNKVTEKGKDVELRCDPISGHTALYWYRQSLGQGLEFLIYFQGNSAPDKSGLPSDRFSAERTGGSVSTLTIQRTQQEDSAVYLCASSSWPGELFFGEGSRLTVL.

The chain couples TRBV7-2 to TRBJ2-3; 10 nucleotides agree with TRBD2. From germline, CDR1 is SGHTA and CDR2 FQGNSA. The CDR3 is 16 residues long. The ends lost 5 bases at V and 4 bases at J; junction bases unmatched: 9. In DNA form, the CDR3 reads TGTGCCAGCAGCCAGTCCAGCGGGGGGGCCCCAGATACGCAGTATTTT. Translating it yields CASSQSSGGAPDTQYF.